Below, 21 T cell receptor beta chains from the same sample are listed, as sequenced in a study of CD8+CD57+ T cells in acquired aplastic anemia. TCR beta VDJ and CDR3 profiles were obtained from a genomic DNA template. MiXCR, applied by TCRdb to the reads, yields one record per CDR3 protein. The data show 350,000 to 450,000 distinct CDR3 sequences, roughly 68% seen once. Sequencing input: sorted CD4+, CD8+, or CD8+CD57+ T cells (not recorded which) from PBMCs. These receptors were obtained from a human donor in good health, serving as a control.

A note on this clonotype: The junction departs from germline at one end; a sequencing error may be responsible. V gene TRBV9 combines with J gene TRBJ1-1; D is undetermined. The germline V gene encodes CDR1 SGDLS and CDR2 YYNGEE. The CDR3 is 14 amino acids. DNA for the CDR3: TGTGCCAGCAGCACTTCGTCACTTCAAGGTTCACCCCTCTTT. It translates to CASSTSSLQGSPLF.

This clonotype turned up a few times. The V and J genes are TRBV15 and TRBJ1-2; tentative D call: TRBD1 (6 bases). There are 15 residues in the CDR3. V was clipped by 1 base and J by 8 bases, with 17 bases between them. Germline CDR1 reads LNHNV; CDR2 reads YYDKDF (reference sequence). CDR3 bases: TGTGCCACCAGCAGAGCCATAAGGGGGACGGGAGGCTACACCTTC. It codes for CATSRAIRGTGGYTF.

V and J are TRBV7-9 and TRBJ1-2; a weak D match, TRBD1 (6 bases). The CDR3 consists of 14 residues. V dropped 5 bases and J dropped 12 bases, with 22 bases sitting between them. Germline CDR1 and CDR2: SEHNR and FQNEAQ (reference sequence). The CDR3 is CASSPGGANYGDTF. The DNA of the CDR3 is TGTGCCAGCAGCCCCGGGGGCGCGAACTATGGTGACACCTTC.

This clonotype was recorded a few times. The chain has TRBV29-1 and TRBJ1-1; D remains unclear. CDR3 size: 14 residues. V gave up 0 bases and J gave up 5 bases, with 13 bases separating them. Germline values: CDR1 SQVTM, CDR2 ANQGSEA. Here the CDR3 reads CSVEDLMGWTEAFF. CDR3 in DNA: TGCAGCGTTGAAGATCTTATGGGGTGGACTGAAGCTTTCTTT.

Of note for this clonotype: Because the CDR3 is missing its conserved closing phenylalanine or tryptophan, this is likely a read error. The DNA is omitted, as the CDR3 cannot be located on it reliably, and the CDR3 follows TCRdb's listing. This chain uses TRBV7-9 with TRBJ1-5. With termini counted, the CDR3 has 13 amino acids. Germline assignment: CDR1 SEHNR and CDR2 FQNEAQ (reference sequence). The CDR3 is CASSLAAVTYYEH.

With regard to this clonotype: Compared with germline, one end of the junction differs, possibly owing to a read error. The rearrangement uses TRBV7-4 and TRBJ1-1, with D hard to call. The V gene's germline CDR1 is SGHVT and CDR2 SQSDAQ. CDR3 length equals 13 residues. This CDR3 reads CASSVLQHTEAFF. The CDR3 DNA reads TGTGCCAGCAGCGTTCTCCAGCACACTGAAGCTTTCTTC. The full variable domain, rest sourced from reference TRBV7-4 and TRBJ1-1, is GAGVSQSPRYKVAKRGRDVALRCDSISGHVTLYWYRQTLGQGSEVLTYSQSDAQRDKSGRPSGRFSAERPERSVSTLKIQRTEQGDSAVYLCASSVLQHTEAFFGQGTRLTVV.

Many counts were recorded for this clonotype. In DNA, the CDR3 is TGTGCCAGCAGCGTACAGAGGGACTATGGCTACACCTTC. Translating gives CASSVQRDYGYTF. This rearrangement joins TRBV6-2 or TRBV6-3 to TRBJ1-2; D call uncertain. The CDR3 runs to 13 residues. V was clipped by 6 bases and J by 3 bases, with 11 bases between them. CDR1 is MNHEY, CDR2 SVGEGT, per germline.

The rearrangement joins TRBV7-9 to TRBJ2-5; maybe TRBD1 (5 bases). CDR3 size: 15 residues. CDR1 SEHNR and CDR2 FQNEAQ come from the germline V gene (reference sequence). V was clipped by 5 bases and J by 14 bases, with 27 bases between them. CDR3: CASSTPTGHYDTHYF. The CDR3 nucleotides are TGTGCCAGCAGCACCCCGACCGGACACTACGACACACATTACTTC.

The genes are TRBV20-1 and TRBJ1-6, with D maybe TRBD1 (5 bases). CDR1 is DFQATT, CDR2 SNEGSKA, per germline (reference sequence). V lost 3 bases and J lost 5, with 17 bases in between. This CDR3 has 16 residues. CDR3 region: CSASPSDSEDNSPLHF. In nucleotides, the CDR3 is TGCAGTGCTAGTCCTTCCGACAGTGAGGATAATTCACCCCTCCACTTT.

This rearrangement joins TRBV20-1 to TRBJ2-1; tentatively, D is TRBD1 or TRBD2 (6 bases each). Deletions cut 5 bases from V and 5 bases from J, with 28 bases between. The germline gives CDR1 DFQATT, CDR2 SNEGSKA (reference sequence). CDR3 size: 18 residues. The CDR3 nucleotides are TGCAGTGCTCGAAAAACGACTAGTGGGGGCACAGCGCACAATGAGCAGTTCTTC. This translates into CSARKTTSGGTAHNEQFF.

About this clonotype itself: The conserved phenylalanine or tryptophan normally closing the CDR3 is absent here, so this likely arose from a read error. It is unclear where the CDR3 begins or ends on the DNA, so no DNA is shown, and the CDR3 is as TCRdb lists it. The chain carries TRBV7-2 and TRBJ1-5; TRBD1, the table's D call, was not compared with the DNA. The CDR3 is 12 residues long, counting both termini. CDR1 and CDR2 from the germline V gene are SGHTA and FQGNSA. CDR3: CASSLATSPHTL.

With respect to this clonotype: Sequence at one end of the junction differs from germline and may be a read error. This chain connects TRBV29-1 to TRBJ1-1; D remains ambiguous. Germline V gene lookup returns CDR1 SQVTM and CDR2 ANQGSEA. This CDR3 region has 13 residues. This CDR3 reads CSVDGELNTDAIF. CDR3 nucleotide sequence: TGCAGCGTTGACGGGGAGCTGAACACTGACGCCATCTTT.

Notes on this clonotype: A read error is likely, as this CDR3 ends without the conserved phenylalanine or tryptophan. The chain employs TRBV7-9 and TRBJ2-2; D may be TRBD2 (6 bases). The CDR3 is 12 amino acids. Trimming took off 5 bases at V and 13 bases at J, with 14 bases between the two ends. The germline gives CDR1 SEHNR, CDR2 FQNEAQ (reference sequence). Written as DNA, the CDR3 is TGTGCCAGCAGCCCATTAGGGCGGGGGCTGTTTCTT. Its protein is CASSPLGRGLFL.

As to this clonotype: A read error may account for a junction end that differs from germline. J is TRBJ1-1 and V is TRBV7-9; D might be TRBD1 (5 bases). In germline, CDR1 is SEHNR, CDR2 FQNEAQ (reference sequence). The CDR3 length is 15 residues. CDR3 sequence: CASSLGSGRATEAFF. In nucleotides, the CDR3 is TGCGCCAGCAGCCTGGGTTCAGGGCGGGCCACTGAAGCTTTCTTT.

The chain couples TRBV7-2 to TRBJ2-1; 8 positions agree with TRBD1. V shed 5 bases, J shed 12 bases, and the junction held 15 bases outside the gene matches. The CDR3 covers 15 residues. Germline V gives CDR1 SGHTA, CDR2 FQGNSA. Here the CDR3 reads CASSVQGDTYNTQFF. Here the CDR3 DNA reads TGTGCCAGCAGCGTACAGGGGGACACCTACAATACGCAGTTCTTC. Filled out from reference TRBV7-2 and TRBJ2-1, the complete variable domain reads GAGVSQSPSNKVTEKGKDVELRCDPISGHTALYWYRQSLGQGLEFLIYFQGNSAPDKSGLPSDRFSAERTGGSVSTLTIQRTQQEDSAVYLCASSVQGDTYNTQFFGPGTRLTVL.

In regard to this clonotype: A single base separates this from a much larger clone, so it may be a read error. CDR3 residues: CAWSVLTGAGYTF. Written as DNA, the CDR3 is TGTGCCTGGAGTGTATTGACAGGGGCGGGCTACACCTTC. V gene TRBV30 combines with J gene TRBJ1-2; 8 bases map to TRBD1. The V segment lost 0 bases and the J segment 8 bases; nucleotides outside the gene matches: 5. CDR3 length equals 13 residues. CDR1 and CDR2 from the germline V gene are GTSNPN and SVGIG (reference sequence).

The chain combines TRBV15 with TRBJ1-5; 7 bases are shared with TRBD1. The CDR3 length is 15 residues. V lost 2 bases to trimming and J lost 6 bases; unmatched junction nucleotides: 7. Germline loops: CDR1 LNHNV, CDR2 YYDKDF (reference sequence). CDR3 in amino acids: CATSRLGTAGQPQHF. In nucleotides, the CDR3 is TGTGCCACCAGCAGACTAGGGACAGCGGGTCAGCCCCAGCATTTT.

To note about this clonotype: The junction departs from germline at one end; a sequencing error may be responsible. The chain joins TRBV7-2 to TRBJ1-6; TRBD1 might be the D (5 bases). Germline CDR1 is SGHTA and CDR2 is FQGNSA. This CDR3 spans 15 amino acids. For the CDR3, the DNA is TGCGCCAGCAGCCCGGCACGACAGAGAAATTCCCCCCGCCACTTT. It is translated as CASSPARQRNSPRHF.

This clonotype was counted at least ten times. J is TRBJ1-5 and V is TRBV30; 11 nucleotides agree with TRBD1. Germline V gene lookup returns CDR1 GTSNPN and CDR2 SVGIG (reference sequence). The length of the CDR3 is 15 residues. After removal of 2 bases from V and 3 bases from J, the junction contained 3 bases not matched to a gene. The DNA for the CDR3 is TGTGCCTGGAGTTGGGACAGGGGGGACAATCAGCCCCAGCATTTT. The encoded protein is CAWSWDRGDNQPQHF.

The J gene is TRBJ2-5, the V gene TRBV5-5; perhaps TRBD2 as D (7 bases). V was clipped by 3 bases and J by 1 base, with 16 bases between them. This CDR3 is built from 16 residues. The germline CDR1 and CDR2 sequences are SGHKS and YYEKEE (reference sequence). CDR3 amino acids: CASSSAGTGAQETQYF. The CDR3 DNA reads TGTGCCAGCAGCTCAGCGGGGACGGGGGCCCAAGAGACCCAGTACTTC. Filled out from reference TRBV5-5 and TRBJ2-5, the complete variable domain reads DAGVTQSPTHLIKTRGQQVTLRCSPISGHKSVSWYQQVLGQGPQFIFQYYEKEERGRGNFPDRFSARQFPNYSSELNVNALLLGDSALYLCASSSAGTGAQETQYFGPGTRLLVL.

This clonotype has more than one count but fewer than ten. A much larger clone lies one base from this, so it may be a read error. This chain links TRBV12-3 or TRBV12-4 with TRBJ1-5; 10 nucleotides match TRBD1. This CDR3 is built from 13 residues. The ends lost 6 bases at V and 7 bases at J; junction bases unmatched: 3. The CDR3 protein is CASRGTGEQPQHF. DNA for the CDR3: TGTGCCAGCAGGGGGACAGGGGAACAGCCCCAGCATTTT.